This T cell receptor (beta chain) was sequenced in a study of cytomegalovirus exposure and HLA in healthy donors. Across the whole study: The 550 to 800 first-cohort repertoires and the 100 to 150 validation repertoires shared the same platform, a later analysis reported. General study findings and limits: Cytomegalovirus status, reportedly, was diagnosed with high specificity and sensitivity by the classifier. In vitro experiments confirmed that three CMV-associated chains were specific for CMV antigens.

As concerns this clone: Antigen unknown.

Germline V CDR1 and CDR2: SGDLS, YYNGEE. Unmatched junction bases numbered 1, after V lost 3 bases and J lost 5 bases. The CDR3 has 13 residues. The method was immunoSEQ multiplex PCR; TCRdb's version includes in-frame clones alone and lacks a portion of them. The data show a few hundred thousand clones, approximately 88% seen once. While the first cohort had some 700 subjects, the donors belonged to the separate validation cohort of 100 to 150 subjects. The clonotype was recovered from a woman in her 30s in good health and CMV-seropositive. Sequenced sample: PBMCs. The rearrangement joins TRBV9 to TRBJ2-7, with 11 bases lining up with TRBD2. This CDR3 is CASSEGLADEQYF. CDR3 nucleotides: TGTGCCAGCAGCGAGGGACTAGCGGACGAGCAGTACTTC.